This entry describes one TCR beta chain. This entry comes from a study of blood T cell repertoires in COVID-19. Study summary: Acute and convalescent COVID-19 specimens originated in the United States, Italy and Spain. From T cells, B-cell-depleted T cells, or PBMCs came the material, which was cDNA or gDNA.

Germline assignment: CDR1 MDHEN and CDR2 SYDVKM. V was clipped by 6 bases and J by 2 bases; unmatched bases: 6. CDR3 length: 15 residues. Residents of 24 US areas, aged about 18 to 95 years, made up the participants. For recovered donors of Cohort 3, there were two negative PCRs, clearance, or symptom resolution. Using immunoSEQ multiplex PCR, the repertoire was profiled, and TCRdb retains in-frame clones only, with some absent. The data show fewer than 450,000 clones, more than 85% seen once. The chain combines TRBV28 with TRBJ1-5; 8 nucleotides match TRBD1. The sequenced material came from PBMCs or T cells enriched from blood (not recorded which). The clonotype originates from a woman under 40 who had recovered from COVID-19. CDR3 sequence (DNA): TGTGCCAGCAGCTCAGGGGGCCTGGGCAATCAGCCCCAGCATTTT. Residues: CASSSGGLGNQPQHF.